These 6 T cell receptor beta chains came from one sample sequenced in a study of blood T cell repertoires in COVID-19. Libraries were prepared by immunoSEQ multiplex PCR; TCRdb keeps only in-frame clonotypes and omits some of them. The data hold roughly 160,000 clones, with roughly 87% observed a single time. Material for sequencing was PBMCs or T cells enriched from blood (not recorded which). Receptors originate from a woman aged 45 to 65 who had recovered from COVID-19.

V is TRBV6-6 and J is TRBJ2-7, with no clear D. V was trimmed by 4 bases and J by 6 bases, leaving 13 bases between them. This CDR3 comprises 13 residues. Germline CDR1 reads MNHNY; CDR2 reads SVGAGI (reference sequence). CDR3 in amino acids: CASSSRVPLEQYF. The CDR3 DNA reads TGTGCCAGCAGTTCTCGGGTACCTCTCGAGCAGTACTTC.

The V and J genes are TRBV19 and TRBJ1-1, with D maybe TRBD1 (5 bases). The CDR3 has 14 amino acids. The germline CDR1 and CDR2 sequences are LNHDA and SQIVND (reference sequence). Trimming left V 5 bases short and J 1 base short, with 11 bases between. The DNA of the CDR3 is TGTGCCAGTAGTCTGACAGCTTCGAACACTGAAGCTTTCTTT. Protein sequence: CASSLTASNTEAFF.

This clone showed up many times. The J gene is TRBJ1-2, the V gene TRBV15; 7 positions agree with TRBD1. The CDR3 runs to 15 residues. The germline V gene encodes CDR1 LNHNV and CDR2 YYDKDF (reference sequence). V lost 6 bases to trimming and J lost 0 bases; unmatched junction nucleotides: 7. The CDR3 DNA reads as TGTGCCACCAGTAACGGGGGACAGACTAACTATGGCTACACCTTC. Amino acid sequence: CATSNGGQTNYGYTF.

CDR3 residues: CASSPGTAYNEQFF. As DNA, the CDR3 is TGTGCCAGCTCACCTGGGACAGCCTACAATGAGCAGTTCTTC. This chain uses TRBV18 with TRBJ2-1, with 7 bases identical to TRBD1. The J segment lost 2 bases and the V segment lost 3 bases, leaving 1 base of the junction unmatched. CDR1 and CDR2 (germline): KGHSH, LQKENI. The CDR3 spans 14 residues.

The CDR3 region is CASSSTGTSGTYEQYF. The DNA of the CDR3 is TGTGCCAGCAGTTCCACCGGGACTAGCGGGACCTACGAGCAGTACTTC. The V and J genes are TRBV28 and TRBJ2-7; TRBD2 agrees at 13 bases. The germline V gene has CDR1 MDHEN and CDR2 SYDVKM. The V gene end was trimmed by 4 bases and the J gene end by 2 bases; junction bases not matched to a gene: 5. The CDR3 has 16 residues. The complete variable domain, with remaining parts taken from reference TRBV28 and TRBJ2-7, reads DVKVTQSSRYLVKRTGEKVFLECVQDMDHENMFWYRQDPGLGLRLIYFSYDVKMKEKGDIPEGYSVSREKKERFSLILESASTNQTSMYLCASSSTGTSGTYEQYFGPGTRLTVT.

This clone occurred a few times. The chain joins TRBV15 to TRBJ2-2; 8 bases are a match to TRBD2. Germline loops: CDR1 LNHNV, CDR2 YYDKDF (reference sequence). After removal of 0 bases from V and 6 bases from J, the junction contained 12 bases not matched to a gene. CDR3 length: 18 residues. The chain's CDR3 is CATSREVLERESAGELFF. CDR3 in DNA: TGTGCCACCAGCAGAGAAGTCCTGGAGCGGGAGAGTGCCGGGGAGCTGTTTTTT.